This is a list of T cell receptor beta chains from one sample in a study of immune evolution from preneoplasia to lung adenocarcinoma. Profiled with immunoSEQ multiplex PCR; TCRdb holds only in-frame clones, not every one. The data contain about 4,100 clones, about 77% of them singletons. The sample consisted of FFPE invasive lung adenocarcinoma tissue. The receptors here all came from a person aged 65-85 years with invasive lung adenocarcinoma. Some clones in this sample may be carry-over from other donors' samples. CDR3s include the opening cysteine and the closing phenylalanine or tryptophan. The D gene is left open where the match is weak. Expanded clones get a size class; other rows say once, few or many, or leave the size out.

V gene: TRBV11-2
D gene: NA
J gene: TRBJ2-2
clone size: NA
CDR3 protein: CASSLGRGYTGELFF
CDR3 DNA: TGTGCCAGCAGCTTAGGTCGGGGATACACCGGGGAGCTGTTTTTT

V gene: TRBV2
D gene: NA
J gene: TRBJ2-7
clone size: NA
CDR3 protein: CASSVRKDSYEQYF
CDR3 DNA: TGTGCCAGCAGTGTTAGGAAGGACTCCTACGAGCAGTACTTC

V gene: TRBV2
D gene: TRBD2
J gene: TRBJ2-2
clone size: NA
CDR3 protein: CASSIFAAGGYTGELFF
CDR3 DNA: TGTGCCAGCAGTATCTTCGCCGCGGGAGGCTACACCGGGGAGCTGTTTTTT

V gene: TRBV2
D gene: NA
J gene: TRBJ2-1
clone size: NA
CDR3 protein: CASSGTRGGNEQFF
CDR3 DNA: TGTGCCAGCAGTGGGACTAGGGGGGGAAATGAGCAGTTCTTC

V gene: TRBV27
D gene: NA
J gene: TRBJ2-4
clone size: NA
CDR3 protein: CASSLEGKNIQYF
CDR3 DNA: TGTGCCAGCAGTTTGGAGGGAAAAAACATTCAGTACTTC

V gene: TRBV29-1
D gene: TRBD2
J gene: TRBJ2-2
clone size: NA
CDR3 protein: CSVAGTSGFMNTGELFF
CDR3 DNA: TGCAGCGTCGCCGGGACTAGCGGGTTTATGAACACCGGGGAGCTGTTTTTT

V gene: TRBV10-2
D gene: NA
J gene: TRBJ2-1
clone size: NA
CDR3 protein: CASSERFGVAEQFF
CDR3 DNA: TGCGCCAGCAGTGAGAGGTTTGGAGTTGCCGAGCAGTTCTTC

V gene: TRBV27
D gene: NA
J gene: TRBJ2-1
clone size: NA
CDR3 protein: CASSHGSSYNEQFF
CDR3 DNA: TGTGCCAGCAGTCATGGAAGCTCCTACAATGAGCAGTTCTTC

V gene: TRBV5-1
D gene: NA
J gene: TRBJ2-7
clone size: NA
CDR3 protein: CASSVASLGYEQYF
CDR3 DNA: TGCGCCAGCAGCGTAGCAAGTTTGGGCTACGAGCAGTACTTC

V gene: TRBV27
D gene: TRBD1
J gene: TRBJ2-5
clone size: NA
CDR3 protein: CASSAWDSQETQYF
CDR3 DNA: TGTGCCAGCAGTGCATGGGACAGCCAAGAGACCCAGTACTTC

V gene: TRBV10-3
D gene: NA
J gene: TRBJ2-5
clone size: NA
CDR3 protein: CAISEGSAGTQYF
CDR3 DNA: TGTGCCATCAGTGAGGGAAGCGCCGGGACCCAGTACTTC

V gene: TRBV30
D gene: NA
J gene: TRBJ2-2
clone size: NA
CDR3 protein: CAWSPPGELFF
CDR3 DNA: TGTGCCTGGAGTCCACCCGGGGAGCTGTTTTTT

V gene: TRBV5-1
D gene: NA
J gene: TRBJ2-1
clone size: NA
CDR3 protein: CASSVEGGVGEQFF
CDR3 DNA: TGCGCCAGCAGCGTGGAGGGAGGCGTGGGTGAGCAGTTCTTC

V gene: TRBV28
D gene: NA
J gene: TRBJ1-3
clone size: NA
CDR3 protein: CASSLGGNSGNTIYF
CDR3 DNA: TGTGCCAGCAGTTTGGGGGGGAACTCTGGAAACACCATATATTTT

V gene: TRBV30
D gene: NA
J gene: TRBJ2-1
clone size: NA
CDR3 protein: CAWSNLEEQFF
CDR3 DNA: TGTGCCTGGAGTAACCTTGAGGAGCAGTTCTTC

V gene: TRBV6-4
D gene: NA
J gene: TRBJ2-5
clone size: few
CDR3 protein: CASSTGFGETQYF
CDR3 DNA: TGTGCCAGCAGTACAGGGTTCGGAGAGACCCAGTACTTC

V gene: TRBV19
D gene: NA
J gene: TRBJ2-3
clone size: NA
CDR3 protein: CASSIVGSTDTQYF
CDR3 DNA: TGTGCCAGTAGTATAGTGGGAAGCACAGATACGCAGTATTTT

V gene: TRBV18
D gene: NA
J gene: TRBJ1-3
clone size: large
CDR3 protein: CASSSGPSGNTIYF
CDR3 DNA: TGTGCCAGCTCATCCGGACCATCTGGAAACACCATATATTTT

V gene: TRBV5-4
D gene: NA
J gene: TRBJ2-2
clone size: NA
CDR3 protein: CGASEGAGELFF
CDR3 DNA: TGTGGGGCTTCGGAGGGGGCCGGGGAGCTGTTTTTT

V gene: TRBV9
D gene: NA
J gene: TRBJ2-7
clone size: NA
CDR3 protein: CASSVLGGVQYF
CDR3 DNA: TGTGCCAGCAGCGTACTCGGCGGCGTGCAGTACTTC

V gene: TRBV4-2
D gene: TRBD2
J gene: TRBJ2-3
clone size: NA
CDR3 protein: CASSQGEASGRLSTDTQYF
CDR3 DNA: TGTGCCAGCAGCCAAGGAGAGGCTAGCGGCAGACTTAGCACAGATACGCAGTATTTT

V gene: TRBV27
D gene: NA
J gene: TRBJ2-1
clone size: few
CDR3 protein: CASTVGSAPHNEQFF
CDR3 DNA: TGTGCCAGCACCGTAGGAAGCGCTCCGCACAATGAGCAGTTCTTC

V gene: TRBV7-9
D gene: NA
J gene: TRBJ1-2
clone size: NA
CDR3 protein: CASSSGTYGYTF
CDR3 DNA: TGTGCCAGCAGCTCCGGGACCTATGGCTACACCTTC

V gene: TRBV18
D gene: NA
J gene: TRBJ1-1
clone size: NA
CDR3 protein: CASSPFQENTEAFF
CDR3 DNA: TGTGCCAGCTCACCATTTCAGGAGAACACTGAAGCTTTCTTT